This T cell receptor (beta chain) was found in a study of blood T cells in healthy people across ages. Study in general: Using template switching, researchers captured about one barcoded beta molecule for each two T cells.

A second PCR, run for about 6 to 12 cycles, used a sample-barcoded 5' primer plus a J-beta primer mix. Researchers report that each sample yielded at least 2.5 million CDR3-containing paired-end reads. Via MiXCR, TCRdb re-called the 5' RACE reads, giving one row per CDR3 protein. The sample carries about 1.6 million distinct CDR3 sequences, around 36% recorded once. The V gene's germline CDR1 is MNHEY and CDR2 SMNVEV (reference sequence). The CDR3 consists of 16 residues. V lost 5 bases to trimming and J lost 4 bases, with 17 bases between them. Material: blood. The rearrangement uses TRBV27 and TRBJ1-4; D may be TRBD1 (5 bases). The sequence was obtained from a woman aged 25 to 39 in good health. The CDR3 sequence: CASSKKGSGLNEKLFF. The CDR3 DNA sequence: TGTGCCAGCAGTAAGAAGGGGTCGGGGCTTAATGAAAAACTGTTTTTT.